This TCR beta chain is drawn from a study of blood T cell repertoires in COVID-19. Produced via immunoSEQ multiplex PCR; TCRdb's table is partial and in-frame only. The sample shows 100,000 to 150,000 clones, roughly four fifths of them seen only once. This clone was observed a handful of times. Trimming took 8 bases from V and 3 from J; bases not matched to a gene: 10. CDR1 and CDR2 from the germline V gene are MNHEY and SMNVEV (reference sequence). This CDR3 contains 14 residues. The TCR comes from a man of 80 years or more with COVID-19, enrolled during active disease. The sample taken for sequencing was peripheral blood. V and J are TRBV27 and TRBJ2-7, with TRBD2 matching 7 bases. In DNA form, the CDR3 reads TGTGCCAGCGGTAGAGGGACTACCCACTACGAGCAGTACTTC. Protein product: CASGRGTTHYEQYF.